This record covers a single T cell receptor beta chain. Assay: immunoSEQ multiplex PCR; the TCRdb copy retains only in-frame clones and omits some. Here the sample spans approximately 220,000 clones, about 83% being singletons. The sample belongs to a study of blood T cell repertoires in COVID-19. About the study: COVID-19 samples from acute and convalescent phases originated in the United States, Italy and Spain.

Grouping used clinical history reported by participants in a survey and questionnaire. Recovered status applied to Cohort 3 donors who had two consecutive negative PCRs. It also applied to those with clearance or with symptom resolution. From germline, CDR1 is LGHDT and CDR2 YNNKEL (reference sequence). This CDR3 contains 14 residues. Trimming pared 6 bases from V and 1 base from J, leaving 13 bases between. This rearrangement joins TRBV3-1 (or the pseudogene TRBV3-2) to TRBJ2-7; possibly TRBD1 for D (5 bases). This receptor was identified in a woman in her thirties or forties who had recovered from COVID-19. The specimen was PBMCs or T cells enriched from blood (not recorded which). CDR3 loop: CASSPNAGSYEQYF. The CDR3 nucleotides are TGTGCCAGCAGTCCTAACGCAGGGTCCTACGAGCAGTACTTC.